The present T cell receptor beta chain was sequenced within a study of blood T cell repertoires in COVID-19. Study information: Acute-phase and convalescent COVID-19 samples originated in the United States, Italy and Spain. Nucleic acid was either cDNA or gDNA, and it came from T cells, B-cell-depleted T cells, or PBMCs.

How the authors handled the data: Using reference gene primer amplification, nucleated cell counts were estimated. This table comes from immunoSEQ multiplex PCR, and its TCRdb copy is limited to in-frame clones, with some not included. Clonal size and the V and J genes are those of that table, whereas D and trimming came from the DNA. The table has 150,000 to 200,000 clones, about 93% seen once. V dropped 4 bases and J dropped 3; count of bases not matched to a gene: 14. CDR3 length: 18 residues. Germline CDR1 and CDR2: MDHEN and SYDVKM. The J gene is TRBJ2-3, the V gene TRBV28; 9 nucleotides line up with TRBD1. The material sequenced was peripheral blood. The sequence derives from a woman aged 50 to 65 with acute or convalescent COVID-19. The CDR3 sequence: CASSSQAPHRGQTDTQYF. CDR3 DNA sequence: TGTGCCAGCAGTTCACAAGCCCCCCACAGGGGGCAAACAGATACGCAGTATTTT.